Listed below are T cell receptor beta chains from one sample, sequenced in a study of OX40 agonist ivuxolimab in advanced cancers. Produced via immunoSEQ multiplex PCR; TCRdb's table is partial and in-frame only. Among about 58,000 clones listed, around 84% were seen once. This material consisted of CD4+ or CD8+ T cells sorted from blood, taken in a trial of the OX40 agonist ivuxolimab. All receptors come from an adult with an advanced solid tumor such as melanoma, head and neck, liver or kidney cancer. The CDR3 runs from the conserved cysteine through the conserved F or W. The D gene is left open where the match is weak. Clone size is not always given. Where it is, it says once, few, many or a class for expanded clones.

>TRBD1|TRBJ2-2|.|TRBV18|15
CASSPGQGATGELFF
TGTGCCAGCTCACCCGGACAGGGGGCGACCGGGGAGCTGTTTTTT
>.|TRBJ1-6|once|TRBV2|18
CASSEFIGGGQVGSPLHF
TGTGCCAGCAGTGAATTTATTGGCGGGGGGCAGGTGGGTTCACCCCTCCACTTT
>TRBD2|TRBJ2-3|few|TRBV7-2|17
CASSLAAGSTSTDTQYF
TGTGCCAGCAGCTTAGCAGCGGGGAGCACTAGCACAGATACGCAGTATTTT
>.|TRBJ2-5|.|TRBV18|18
CASSPISPRVTVTGTQYF
TGTGCCAGCTCACCAATTTCCCCCCGGGTGACCGTTACGGGGACCCAGTACTTC
>.|TRBJ1-2|.|TRBV19|15
CASSRAREGNYGYTF
TGTGCCAGTAGCCGAGCCAGGGAAGGAAACTATGGCTACACCTTC
>.|TRBJ2-7|few|TRBV19|11
CASSNSYEQYF
TGTGCCAGTAGTAACAGCTACGAGCAGTACTTC
>.|TRBJ2-7|.|TRBV18|13
CASSPPQWGEQYF
TGTGCCAGCTCACCACCCCAGTGGGGCGAGCAGTACTTC
>TRBD2|TRBJ2-1|.|TRBV4-1|13
CASSQGEGNEQFF
TGCGCCAGCAGCCAAGGGGAGGGAAATGAGCAGTTCTTC
>.|TRBJ1-1|.|TRBV18|13
CASSPRGVTEAFF
TGTGCCAGCTCACCAAGGGGGGTCACTGAAGCTTTCTTT
>.|TRBJ1-3|.|TRBV18|13
CASSLDSGNTIYF
TGTGCCAGCTCTCTGGACAGTGGAAACACCATATATTTT
>.|TRBJ2-1|.|TRBV6-5|14
CASSLQKQGYEQFF
TGTGCCAGCAGTTTGCAGAAACAGGGCTATGAGCAGTTCTTC
>TRBD2|TRBJ2-3|few|TRBV19|14
CATAGLAGTDTQYF
TGTGCCACCGCGGGACTAGCGGGCACAGATACGCAGTATTTT
>TRBD1|TRBJ2-6|.|TRBV5-6|18
CASSSPGQPFSGANVLTF
TGTGCCAGCAGCTCTCCGGGACAGCCCTTCTCTGGGGCCAACGTCCTGACTTTC
>TRBD1|TRBJ2-5|.|TRBV2|15
CASSRTTTGQETQYF
TGTGCCAGCAGTAGGACAACGACAGGGCAAGAGACCCAGTACTTC
>TRBD1|TRBJ2-7|.|TRBV7-2|14
CASSSRTGMNEQYF
TGTGCCAGCAGCTCGAGGACAGGAATGAACGAGCAGTACTTC
>.|TRBJ2-6|.|TRBV5-8|14
CASSLVTGANVLTF
TGTGCCAGCAGCTTGGTTACCGGGGCCAACGTCCTGACTTTC
>TRBD1|TRBJ1-1|.|TRBV18|15
CASSPVGTANTEAFF
TGTGCCAGCTCACCTGTCGGGACAGCGAACACTGAAGCTTTCTTT
>.|TRBJ2-7|.|TRBV5-1|16
CASSSQGGGGLYEQYF
TGCGCCAGCAGCTCACAGGGAGGTGGGGGCTTATACGAGCAGTACTTC
>.|TRBJ1-2|.|TRBV6-5|15
CATHRRQNQRDGYTF
TGTGCCACCCATAGGAGGCAGAATCAGAGGGATGGCTACACCTTC
>TRBD2|TRBJ2-5|.|TRBV6-8|16
CASIVKGLAGFVSQYF
TGTGCCAGCATCGTAAAGGGACTAGCGGGGTTTGTGTCCCAGTACTTC
>.|TRBJ1-1|.|TRBV7-9|14
CASSLQAINTEAFF
TGTGCCAGCAGCTTACAGGCAATCAACACTGAAGCTTTCTTT
>TRBD1|TRBJ1-5|.|TRBV18|17
CASSPPRSGGKVGPQHF
TGTGCCAGCTCACCACCGCGGTCAGGGGGGAAGGTTGGGCCCCAGCATTTT
>.|TRBJ1-2|.|TRBV6-1|13
CASSVDRNYGYTF
TGTGCCAGCAGTGTCGACAGAAACTATGGCTACACCTTC
>TRBD2|TRBJ2-5|once|TRBV4-1|18
CASSQEKLAGSTQETQYF
TGCGCCAGCAGCCAAGAGAAGCTAGCGGGGTCTACTCAAGAGACCCAGTACTTC
>.|TRBJ2-7|.|TRBV5-1|14
CASSLAPDPGEQYF
TGCGCCAGCAGCTTGGCCCCAGACCCGGGGGAGCAGTACTTC
>TRBD2|TRBJ2-5|.|TRBV5-4|16
CASSLGLAGGGETQYF
TGTGCCAGCAGCCTGGGACTAGCGGGGGGAGGAGAGACCCAGTACTTC
>.|TRBJ1-1|.|TRBV11-2|12
CASSRGGRAAFF
TGTGCCAGCAGCAGGGGGGGCAGGGCAGCTTTCTTT
>TRBD1|TRBJ1-4|.|TRBV15|16
CATSRYRGTTNEKLFF
TGTGCCACCAGCAGATACAGGGGCACAACTAATGAAAAACTGTTTTTT
>.|TRBJ2-1|.|TRBV5-1|13
CASSLLPYNEQFF
TGCGCCAGCAGCTTGCTCCCTTACAATGAGCAGTTCTTC
>.|TRBJ1-5|.|TRBV10-1|13
CASSPYPGQPQHF
TGCGCCAGCAGCCCTTATCCGGGTCAGCCCCAGCATTTT
>TRBD1|TRBJ2-7|.|TRBV2|14
CASSVATGGYEQYF
TGTGCCAGCAGTGTGGCGACAGGGGGATACGAGCAGTACTTC
>.|TRBJ1-5|.|TRBV15|13
CATSKRGNQPQHF
TGTGCCACCAGCAAAAGAGGCAATCAGCCCCAGCATTTT
>TRBD1|TRBJ1-2|.|TRBV5-1|13
CASSLYQGGGYTF
TGCGCCAGCAGTTTGTACCAGGGGGGTGGCTACACCTTC
>TRBD1|TRBJ1-1|.|TRBV18|15
CASQGGPYGNTEAFF
TGTGCCAGCCAGGGGGGTCCTTATGGGAACACTGAAGCTTTCTTT
>.|TRBJ1-1|.|TRBV21-1|15
CASSHWWALNTEAFF
TGTGCCAGCAGCCACTGGTGGGCCCTGAACACTGAAGCTTTCTTT
>.|TRBJ1-1|once|TRBV5-1|13
CASSLGTDSEAFF
TGCGCCAGCAGCTTGGGGACAGATTCTGAAGCTTTCTTT
>.|TRBJ1-1|.|TRBV29-1|13
CSVERGLNTEAFF
TGCAGCGTTGAGAGGGGATTGAACACTGAAGCTTTCTTT
>TRBD1|TRBJ1-6|.|TRBV27|14
CASGQVVYNSPLHF
TGTGCCAGCGGACAGGTCGTCTATAATTCACCCCTCCACTTT
>.|TRBJ2-3|once|TRBV19|14
CASRPGTLTDTQYF
TGTGCCAGTAGACCCGGGACTCTTACAGATACGCAGTATTTT
>.|TRBJ1-2|once|TRBV7-9|16
CASSFGTQWGNYGYTF
TGTGCCAGCAGCTTTGGGACACAGTGGGGTAACTATGGCTACACCTTC
>.|TRBJ2-1|.|TRBV5-1|15
CASSLTHRSYNEQFF
TGCGCCAGCAGCCTGACTCACCGCTCCTACAATGAGCAGTTCTTC
>TRBD1|TRBJ2-3|.|TRBV29-1|15
CSVGGTERVGDTQYF
TGCAGCGTAGGTGGGACAGAGAGAGTTGGGGATACGCAGTATTTT
>.|TRBJ1-2|.|TRBV2|14
CASSFGQFRYGYTF
TGTGCCAGCAGTTTTGGACAGTTTCGCTATGGCTACACCTTC
>.|TRBJ2-3|.|TRBV5-1|14
CASSLGGLGDTQYF
TGCGCCAGCAGCTTGGGGGGCCTAGGAGATACGCAGTATTTT
>.|TRBJ1-3|.|TRBV6-1|16
CASSDTDSHSGNTIYF
TGTGCCAGCAGTGATACAGACAGCCACTCTGGAAACACCATATATTTT
>.|TRBJ1-1|.|TRBV7-9|13
CASSARGVSEAFF
TGTGCCAGCAGCGCACGTGGGGTTTCTGAAGCTTTCTTT
>.|TRBJ2-5|.|TRBV19|15
CASTDGSGGHPTQYF
TGTGCCAGTACCGACGGGTCCGGGGGTCATCCGACCCAGTACTTC
>TRBD1|TRBJ1-4|.|TRBV9|15
CASSYGQGSGEKLFF
TGTGCCAGCAGCTACGGACAGGGGTCAGGGGAAAAACTGTTTTTT
>.|TRBJ1-1|few|TRBV19|15
CASILGGRGNTEAFF
TGTGCCAGTATCCTGGGGGGCAGGGGGAACACTGAAGCTTTCTTT
>.|TRBJ1-5|.|TRBV4-2|15
CASSQEATARGPQHF
TGTGCCAGCAGCCAAGAAGCGACAGCGAGGGGGCCCCAGCATTTT
>.|TRBJ1-1|.|TRBV28|14
CASSSPSPNTEAFF
TGTGCCAGCAGTTCCCCCAGCCCTAACACTGAAGCTTTCTTT